This T cell receptor (beta chain) is drawn from a study of blood T cell repertoires in COVID-19. In germline, CDR1 is SNHLY, CDR2 FYNNEI. V was cut by 8 bases and J by 0 bases, with 4 bases left in between. The CDR3 covers 11 residues. Clones were read by immunoSEQ multiplex PCR, and TCRdb kept only the in-frame ones, dropping some. The sample holds tens of thousands of clones, 90% to 95% seen once. The sample was peripheral blood. The chain recombines TRBV2 with TRBJ2-5, with D unclear. This receptor was obtained from a man aged 50 or older with active COVID-19. CDR3 nucleotide sequence: TGTGCCAGCCAGTACCAAGAGACCCAGTACTTC. It specifies CASQYQETQYF.